The 27 T cell receptor beta chains given below trace back to one sample, sequenced in a study of cytotoxic CD8 clonotypes in ibrutinib-treated CLL. Generated by immunoSEQ multiplex PCR, the TCRdb table keeps only in-frame clones and is missing some. The table shows under 200,000 clones, with 84% occurring only once. The sequences come from PBMCs, collected after 24 months of ibrutinib treatment. The receptors were sampled from a human donor with chronic lymphocytic leukemia.

This chain joins TRBV6-5 and TRBJ1-1; TRBD1 might be the D (6 bases). This CDR3 region has 11 residues. Germline V lookup: CDR1 MNHEY, CDR2 SVGAGI. The ends were cut back, 6 bases at V and 9 bases at J, with 11 bases in the middle. The CDR3: CASSETGQAFF. In DNA form, the CDR3 reads TGTGCCAGCAGCGAGACAGGCCAAGCTTTCTTT.

The chain employs TRBV5-4 and TRBJ1-6; D is undetermined. Germline CDR1 SGHNT, CDR2 YYREEE (reference sequence). CDR3 length: 16 residues. V was cut by 4 bases and J by 5 bases, with 16 bases left in between. In nucleotides, the CDR3 is TGTGCCAGCAGCCGAGGATCACCGCGGGATAATTCACCCCTCCACTTT. It translates to CASSRGSPRDNSPLHF.

This rearrangement joins TRBV6-1 to TRBJ2-3; D gene unclear. Germline values: CDR1 MNHNS, CDR2 SASEGT. The CDR3 is 13 amino acids. V lost 3 bases to trimming and J lost 3 bases, with 7 bases between them. The CDR3 loop reads CASSESQTDTQYF. As DNA, the CDR3 is TGTGCCAGCAGTGAGTCACAGACAGATACGCAGTATTTT.

Within the sample, this clone is medium-sized. The chain employs TRBV5-5 and TRBJ1-2, with D perhaps matching TRBD1 (5 bases). Germline V lookup: CDR1 SGHKS, CDR2 YYEKEE (reference sequence). The length of the CDR3 is 12 residues. The V end was cut by 3 bases, the J end by 6 bases, with 9 bases between. For the CDR3, the DNA is TGTGCCAGCAGCTCGACAGACCATGGCTACACCTTC. Its protein product is CASSSTDHGYTF.

The chain uses TRBV7-2 and TRBJ2-5, with TRBD2 matching 10 bases. This CDR3 region has 13 residues. The germline gives CDR1 SGHTA, CDR2 FQGNSA. V lost 6 bases, J lost 5 bases, and 3 bases stayed unmatched. DNA for the CDR3: TGTGCCAGCAGAGGAGCGGGGGGGGAGACCCAGTACTTC. Protein: CASRGAGGETQYF. The full variable domain, rest sourced from reference TRBV7-2 and TRBJ2-5, is GAGVSQSPSNKVTEKGKDVELRCDPISGHTALYWYRQSLGQGLEFLIYFQGNSAPDKSGLPSDRFSAERTGGSVSTLTIQRTQQEDSAVYLCASRGAGGETQYFGPGTRLLVL.

The chain has TRBV19 and TRBJ1-5, with a weak D call TRBD1 (5 bases). From germline, CDR1 is LNHDA and CDR2 SQIVND (reference sequence). V was cut by 6 bases and J by 0 bases, with 18 bases left in between. CDR3 length: 17 amino acids. CDR3 sequence: CASRSLGGILSNQPQHF. The CDR3 nucleotides are TGTGCCAGTAGGTCGCTCGGGGGGATTCTTAGCAATCAGCCCCAGCATTTT.

The rearrangement uses TRBV6-4 and TRBJ2-1; TRBD2 is a possible D gene (6 bases). This CDR3 is built from 14 residues. Germline V gene data show CDR1 as MRHNA and CDR2 as SNTAGT. Trimming cost V 6 bases and J 3 bases, with 12 bases left between them. The CDR3 loop reads CASSRGGVYNEQFF. DNA of the CDR3: TGTGCCAGCAGCCGAGGCGGGGTCTACAATGAGCAGTTCTTC.

The J gene is TRBJ1-6, the V gene TRBV7-8, with D perhaps TRBD1 (6 bases). V lost 1 base and J lost 7, with 14 bases in between. CDR1 is SGHVS, CDR2 FQNEAQ, per germline. CDR3 length equals 16 residues. The CDR3 spells CASSLEPQGINSPLHF. CDR3 DNA sequence: TGTGCCAGCAGCTTAGAACCCCAGGGGATCAATTCACCCCTCCACTTT.

This sequence joins TRBV6-6 and TRBJ2-2, with TRBD1 as a possible D gene (5 bases). CDR3 size: 15 residues. V was cut by 6 bases and J by 2 bases, with 13 bases left in between. Germline loops: CDR1 MNHNY, CDR2 SVGAGI (reference sequence). The CDR3 DNA reads as TGTGCCAGCAGCCAGGGCAGGTTCAACACCGGGGAGCTGTTTTTT. It encodes CASSQGRFNTGELFF.

CDR3 coding DNA: TGCGCCAGCAGCTTGGAAGACAGGGAGGTAGTTATAGTCAATCAGCCCCAGCATTTT. This encodes CASSLEDREVVIVNQPQHF. The rearrangement links TRBV5-1 to TRBJ1-5, with 7 positions matching TRBD1. The CDR3 contains 19 residues. The trim removed 0 bases at V and 3 bases at J, leaving 15 bases unmatched. The germline V gene has CDR1 SGHRS and CDR2 YFSETQ. Filled out from reference TRBV5-1 and TRBJ1-5, the complete variable domain reads KAGVTQTPRYLIKTRGQQVTLSCSPISGHRSVSWYQQTPGQGLQFLFEYFSETQRNKGNFPGRFSGRQFSNSRSEMNVSTLELGDSALYLCASSLEDREVVIVNQPQHFGDGTRLSIL.

About this clone itself: Other DNA sequences within the sample encode an identical CDR3. The genes are TRBV18 and TRBJ1-1; 7 bases fit TRBD1. The CDR3 has 14 residues. Germline V lookup: CDR1 KGHSH, CDR2 LQKENI. V gave up 6 bases and J gave up 1 base; unmatched junction bases: 5. CDR3 sequence: CASSPDRKNTEAFF. CDR3 bases: TGTGCCAGCTCCCCGGACAGGAAGAACACTGAAGCTTTCTTT.

The V gene is TRBV18, the J gene TRBJ1-1; unclear D gene. There are 12 residues in the CDR3. The V gene's germline CDR1 is KGHSH and CDR2 LQKENI. V lost 3 bases and J 6 bases, leaving 8 bases between the germline ends. The CDR3: CASSPNGAEAFF. The DNA for the CDR3 is TGTGCCAGCTCACCGAACGGGGCTGAAGCTTTCTTT.

The rearrangement joins TRBV10-3 to TRBJ1-1; D gene uncertain. Germline loops: CDR1 ENHRY, CDR2 SYGVKD. V was cut by 1 base and J by 1 base, with 4 bases left in between. The CDR3 covers 13 residues. CDR3 coding DNA: TGTGCCATCAGTGAGTACGGGAACACTGAAGCTTTCTTT. Translated, it gives CAISEYGNTEAFF.

The rearrangement joins TRBV30 to TRBJ2-3, with 10 bases aligning to TRBD2. Per the germline V gene, CDR1 is GTSNPN and CDR2 is SVGIG (reference sequence). V was pared by 4 bases and J by 6 bases, with 4 bases of the junction left unmatched. CDR3 size: 13 residues. DNA for the CDR3: TGTGCCTGGACAAAGCGGGAGGGCGATACGCAGTATTTT. Translating gives CAWTKREGDTQYF.

The V and J genes are TRBV25-1 and TRBJ1-6; D is possibly TRBD1 (5 bases). The CDR3 is 13 residues long. Per the germline V gene, CDR1 is MGHDK and CDR2 is SYGVNS. Trimming shortened V by 7 bases and J by 14 bases, and 18 bases separated the two germline ends. The CDR3 region is CASTSTGTFSLHF. The CDR3 nucleotides are TGTGCCAGCACTTCCACGGGGACTTTCTCCCTCCACTTT.

The chain is built from TRBV6-6 and TRBJ2-5; D perhaps matches TRBD2 (6 bases). The J call may not be correct, given that the DNA end is closer to TRBJ2-7. Per the germline V gene, CDR1 is MNHNY and CDR2 is SVGAGI (reference sequence). The CDR3 extends over 13 amino acids. In nucleotides, the CDR3 is TGTGCCAGCAGTGGCGGGAACTCCTACGAGCAGTACTTC. As protein: CASSGGNSYEQYF.

This clone was seen a handful of times. The rearrangement links TRBV7-2 to TRBJ2-1; 9 nucleotides match TRBD2. The germline V gene encodes CDR1 SGHTA and CDR2 FQGNSA. The CDR3 contains 15 residues. The J segment lost 15 bases and the V segment lost 4 bases, leaving 16 bases of the junction unmatched. The CDR3 sequence: CASSSSIGSGGRLFF. As DNA, the CDR3 is TGTGCCAGCAGCTCCTCGATCGGTAGCGGGGGCCGGCTGTTCTTC.

The genes are TRBV30 and TRBJ1-2, with D tentatively TRBD1 (6 bases). In germline, CDR1 is GTSNPN, CDR2 SVGIG (reference sequence). V dropped 0 bases and J dropped 7 bases, with 9 bases sitting between them. The CDR3 sequence is 12 residues long. The CDR3 coding sequence is TGTGCCTGGAGTGTAGAGGGGGGTGGCTACACCTTC. Translated, it gives CAWSVEGGGYTF. The whole variable domain, filled in from reference TRBV30 and TRBJ1-2, reads SQTIHQWPATLVQPVGSPLSLECTVEGTSNPNLYWYRQAAGRGLQLLFYSVGIGQISSEVPQNLSASRPQDRQFILSSKKLLLSDSGFYLCAWSVEGGGYTFGSGTRLTVV.

The J gene is TRBJ1-2, the V gene TRBV14; maybe TRBD1 (6 bases). The V end was cut by 6 bases, the J end by 0 bases, with 14 bases between. This CDR3 has 15 amino acids. Germline CDR1 reads SGHDN; CDR2 reads FVKESK. The CDR3 reads CASSLRDTANYGYTF. As DNA, the CDR3 is TGTGCCAGCAGTCTCCGGGACACCGCTAACTATGGCTACACCTTC.

As regards this clone: A much larger clonotype is one base distant, so this may be a read error. The gene calls are TRBV18 and TRBJ1-1, with 10 nucleotides matching TRBD1. This CDR3 is 14 amino acids long. V was clipped by 3 bases and J by 3 bases; unmatched bases: 1. The germline CDR1 and CDR2 sequences are KGHSH and LQKENI. Here the CDR3 DNA reads TGTGCCAGCTCACCGGGACAGGGGCACACTGAAGCTTTCTTT. Protein product: CASSPGQGHTEAFF.

The rearrangement links TRBV20-1 to TRBJ2-1; D remains unclear. Trimming took off 6 bases at V and 4 bases at J, with 7 bases between the two ends. Germline V gives CDR1 DFQATT, CDR2 SNEGSKA (reference sequence). The CDR3 is 11 residues long. The CDR3: CSALYYNEQFF. DNA for the CDR3: TGCAGTGCCCTTTATTACAATGAGCAGTTCTTC.

The chain has TRBV4-1 and TRBJ1-3; D is unclear. From germline, CDR1 is MGHRA and CDR2 YSYEKL. The V gene lost 6 bases and the J gene lost 0 bases, with 15 bases spanning the gap. The CDR3 is made up of 16 amino acids. Here the CDR3 reads CASSKEPRSSGNTIYF. CDR3 nucleotides: TGCGCCAGCAGTAAAGAGCCCAGGAGCTCTGGAAACACCATATATTTT.

The genes are TRBV7-2 and TRBJ1-2; D gene unclear. From germline, CDR1 is SGHTA and CDR2 FQGNSA. There are 12 residues in the CDR3. V was clipped by 3 bases and J by 7 bases, with 9 bases between them. CDR3 amino acids: CASSFAFGGYTF. CDR3 nucleotides: TGTGCCAGCAGCTTCGCCTTTGGTGGCTACACCTTC. Supplemented by reference TRBV7-2 and TRBJ1-2, the full variable domain reads GAGVSQSPSNKVTEKGKDVELRCDPISGHTALYWYRQSLGQGLEFLIYFQGNSAPDKSGLPSDRFSAERTGGSVSTLTIQRTQQEDSAVYLCASSFAFGGYTFGSGTRLTVV.

The rearrangement joins TRBV13 to TRBJ2-5; 7 positions agree with TRBD1. The CDR3 loop spans 15 amino acids. Germline trimming cut 4 bases from V and 5 bases from J; bases unmatched to any gene: 10. The germline V gene encodes CDR1 PRHDT and CDR2 FYEKMQ (reference sequence). The CDR3 sequence is CASSCFQGDGETQYF. Written as DNA, the CDR3 is TGTGCCAGCAGCTGTTTCCAGGGGGATGGGGAGACCCAGTACTTC.

This clone was picked up a small number of times. The rearrangement uses TRBV7-2 and TRBJ2-2; no clear D gene. V lost 2 bases and J lost 4, with 5 bases in between. Germline V gene data show CDR1 as SGHTA and CDR2 as FQGNSA. This CDR3 spans 13 amino acids. The CDR3 is CASSLTGTGELFF. CDR3 nucleotides: TGTGCCAGCAGCTTAACGGGCACCGGGGAGCTGTTTTTT.

V and J are TRBV7-2 and TRBJ2-6; tentatively, D is TRBD1 (5 bases). Trimming stripped 5 bases from V and 0 bases from J, with 11 bases between. CDR3 length equals 16 residues. Germline-derived CDR1 and CDR2 are SGHTA and FQGNSA. DNA of the CDR3: TGTGCCAGCAGCCCAGGACAAGCCTCTGGGGCCAACGTCCTGACTTTC. It yields the protein CASSPGQASGANVLTF.

The chain uses TRBV7-8 and TRBJ1-1; D is perhaps TRBD1 (5 bases). CDR3 length: 17 amino acids. Germline loops: CDR1 SGHVS, CDR2 FQNEAQ. The germline V and J ends were trimmed by 5 bases and 7 bases, with 26 bases remaining between them. The CDR3 reads CASSPERSRERNVEAFF. CDR3 bases: TGTGCCAGCAGCCCCGAGCGTAGCAGGGAGAGGAATGTTGAAGCTTTCTTT.